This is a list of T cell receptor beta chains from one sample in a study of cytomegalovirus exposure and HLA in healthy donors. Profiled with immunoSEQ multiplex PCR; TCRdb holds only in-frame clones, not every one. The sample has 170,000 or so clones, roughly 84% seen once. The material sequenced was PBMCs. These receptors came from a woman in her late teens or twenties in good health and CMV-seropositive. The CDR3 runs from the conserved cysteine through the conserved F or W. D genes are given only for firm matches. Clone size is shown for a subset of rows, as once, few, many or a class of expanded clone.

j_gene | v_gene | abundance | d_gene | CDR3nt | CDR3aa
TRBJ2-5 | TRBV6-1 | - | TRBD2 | TGTGCCAGCAGTGAAATGCGGGGGGCACAAGAGACCCAGTACTTC | CASSEMRGAQETQYF
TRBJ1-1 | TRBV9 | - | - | TGTGCCAGCAGCGGAGGAGTTCTCATGAACACTGAAGCTTTCTTT | CASSGGVLMNTEAFF
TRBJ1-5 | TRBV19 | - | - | TGTGCCAGTACCATGAGAACGGTGATCAATCAGCCCCAGCATTTT | CASTMRTVINQPQHF
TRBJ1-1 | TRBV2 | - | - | TGTGCCAGCAGGGGGGCTCAGAGGCGGACTGAAGCTTTCTTT | CASRGAQRRTEAFF
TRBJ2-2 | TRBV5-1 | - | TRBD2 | TGCGCCAGCAGCTTGGGGACTAGCGATGTCACCGGGGAGCTGTTTTTT | CASSLGTSDVTGELFF
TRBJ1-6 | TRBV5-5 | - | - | TGTGCCAGCAGCTTTGCAACAGGAGATTCACCCCTCCACTTT | CASSFATGDSPLHF
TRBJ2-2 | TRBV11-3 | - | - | TGTGCCAGCAGCTTATACACCGGGGGGCCCGGGGAGCTGTTTTTT | CASSLYTGGPGELFF
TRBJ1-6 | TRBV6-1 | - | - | TGTGCCAGCAGTCATGAGACAGGAGTAAATTCACCCCTCCACTTT | CASSHETGVNSPLHF
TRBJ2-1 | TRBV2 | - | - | TGTGCCAGCAGTGAGGGGGACTTTGTTAATGAGCAGTTCTTC | CASSEGDFVNEQFF
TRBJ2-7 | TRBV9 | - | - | TGTGCCAGCAGCGTAGATGGAGGGGCCTACGAGCAGTACTTC | CASSVDGGAYEQYF
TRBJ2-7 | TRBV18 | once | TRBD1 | TGTGCCAGCTCCCTGGAAGGGGACAGGTTCTCCTACGAGCAGTACTTC | CASSLEGDRFSYEQYF
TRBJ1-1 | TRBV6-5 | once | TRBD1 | TGTGCCAGCAGTTCCGGGACAGGCTCCCGAGCTTTCTTT | CASSSGTGSRAFF
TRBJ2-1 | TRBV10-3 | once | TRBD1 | TGTGCCACCGAGGACAGGGCCTCCTACAATGAGCAGTTCTTC | CATEDRASYNEQFF
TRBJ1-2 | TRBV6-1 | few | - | TGTGCCAGCAGCGACACAACCTATGGCTACACCTTC | CASSDTTYGYTF
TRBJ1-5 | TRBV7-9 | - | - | TGTGCCAGCGCCCTTGGCGGTATCAATCAGCCCCAGCATTTT | CASALGGINQPQHF
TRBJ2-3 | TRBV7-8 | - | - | TGTGCCAGCAGCCTCGAGGGGGGGGGAAAAATTCGCAACACAGATACGCAGTATTTT | CASSLEGGGKIRNTDTQYF
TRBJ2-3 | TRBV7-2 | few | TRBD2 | TGTGCCAGCAGCACCACTAGCGGGGGGGGCGCAAAGAGTAAATTT | CASSTTSGGGAKSKF
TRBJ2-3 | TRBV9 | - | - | TGTGCCAGCAGCGTACTGTCTAGCACAGATACGCAGTATTTT | CASSVLSSTDTQYF
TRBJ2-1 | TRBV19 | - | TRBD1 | TGTGCCAGTAGAGTAAACGGACAGGGGTACAATGAGCAGTTCTTC | CASRVNGQGYNEQFF
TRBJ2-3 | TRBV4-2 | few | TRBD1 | TGTGCCAGCAGCCCTAGGACAGGGGAGGCAGATACGCAGTATTTT | CASSPRTGEADTQYF
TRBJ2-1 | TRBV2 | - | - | TGTGCCAGCAGCCCTCGGAACAGGGACCAATCCAATGAGCAGTTCTTC | CASSPRNRDQSNEQFF
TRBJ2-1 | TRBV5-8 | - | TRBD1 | TGTGCCAGCAGCCAGACAGGGGGTGAGCAGTTCTTC | CASSQTGGEQFF
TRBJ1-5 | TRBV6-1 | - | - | TGTGCCAGCAAGAAGTTAGATAGCAATCAGCCCCAGCATTTT | CASKKLDSNQPQHF
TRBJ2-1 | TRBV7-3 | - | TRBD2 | TGTGCCAGCAGCTCCCCGGGCGGGGGGGCCTTGAATGAGCAGTTCTTC | CASSSPGGGALNEQFF
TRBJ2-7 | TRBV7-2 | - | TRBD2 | TGTGCCAGCAGGTCAGGGCTAGCGGTCTACGAGCAGTACTTC | CASRSGLAVYEQYF
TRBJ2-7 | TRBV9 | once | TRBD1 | TGTGCCAGCAGCGTGGCACAGGGGGACTACGAGCAGTACTTC | CASSVAQGDYEQYF
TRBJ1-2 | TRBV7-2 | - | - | TGTGCCAGCAGGAATAGGGGTAACTATGGCTACACCTTC | CASRNRGNYGYTF
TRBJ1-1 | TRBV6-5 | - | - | TGTGCCACCGCTCGGGGGAACACTGAAGCTTTCTTT | CATARGNTEAFF
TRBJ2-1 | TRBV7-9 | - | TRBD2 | TGTGCCTCCCAGCGGGGGGGCTCAAATGAGCAGTTCTTC | CASQRGGSNEQFF
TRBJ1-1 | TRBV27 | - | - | TGTGCCAGCAGTTTGTCAGTTTTTGACACTGAAGCTTTCTTT | CASSLSVFDTEAFF
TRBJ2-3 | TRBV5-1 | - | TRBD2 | TGCGCCAGCAGCTCCCTGACTAGCGCCACAGATACGCAGTATTTT | CASSSLTSATDTQYF
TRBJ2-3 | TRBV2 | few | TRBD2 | TGTGCCAGCAGTGAACTAGCGGTCACAGATACGCAGTATTTT | CASSELAVTDTQYF
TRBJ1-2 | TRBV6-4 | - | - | TGTGCCAGCAGTGCTGGCAGACAGTATGGCTACACCTTC | CASSAGRQYGYTF
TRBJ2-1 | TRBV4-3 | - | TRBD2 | TGCGCCAGCAGCCAAGGGACATTGGGTAGCGGGGGAATTGCAAGGTCCTACAATGAGCAGTTCTTC | CASSQGTLGSGGIARSYNEQFF
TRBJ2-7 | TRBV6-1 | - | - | TGTGCCAGCAGTCCTCGTTTGGCTGACTACGAGCAGTACTTC | CASSPRLADYEQYF
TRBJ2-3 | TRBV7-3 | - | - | TGTGCCACCTCCCGGGACTCCACAGATACGCAGTATTTT | CATSRDSTDTQYF
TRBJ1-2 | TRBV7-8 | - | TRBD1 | TGTGCCAGCAGCGTAACAGGGGGAGAAAACTATGGCTACACCTTC | CASSVTGGENYGYTF
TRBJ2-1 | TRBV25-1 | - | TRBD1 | TGTGCCAGCAGTCCAGGGGGCCTGCCCTACAATGAGCAGTTCTTC | CASSPGGLPYNEQFF
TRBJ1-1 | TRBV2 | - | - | TGTGCCAGTTATTCAGGACAGAACACTGAAGCTTTCTTT | CASYSGQNTEAFF
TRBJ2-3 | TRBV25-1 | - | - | TGTGCCAGCAGTGAACCGGACAGAATAGAGAGCACAGATACGCAGTATTTT | CASSEPDRIESTDTQYF
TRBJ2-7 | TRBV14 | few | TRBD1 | TGTGCCAGCAGCCAGAGGACAGGGGGCTGGAGGGAGCAGTACTTC | CASSQRTGGWREQYF
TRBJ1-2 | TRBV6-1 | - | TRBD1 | TGTGCCATCGGACAGGACTATGGCTACACCTTC | CAIGQDYGYTF
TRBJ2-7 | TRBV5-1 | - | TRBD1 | TGCGCCAGCAGCTTAACAGGGGGCTACTACGAGCAGTACTTC | CASSLTGGYYEQYF
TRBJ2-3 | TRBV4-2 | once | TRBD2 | TGTGCCAGCAGCCAAGAGACTAGCGGTTGGAGAAATACGCAGTATTTT | CASSQETSGWRNTQYF
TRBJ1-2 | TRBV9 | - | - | TGTGCCAGCAGCGTGACGGGGAACTATGGCTACACCTTC | CASSVTGNYGYTF
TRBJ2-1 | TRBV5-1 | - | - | TGCGCCAGCAGCTTGGCCTCAGGCTCAAGCTCCTACAATGAGCAGTTCTTC | CASSLASGSSSYNEQFF
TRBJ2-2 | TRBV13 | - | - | TGTGCCAGCAGCTTAACGTCATGGAGTAGCGGAGGCACCGGGGAGCTGTTTTTT | CASSLTSWSSGGTGELFF
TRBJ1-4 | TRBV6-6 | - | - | TGTGCCAGCAGTTTCTCGTCCTCCACTAATGAAAAACTGTTTTTT | CASSFSSSTNEKLFF
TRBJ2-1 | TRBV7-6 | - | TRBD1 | TGTGCCAGCAGCTTCAACAGGGGGTCCCACAATGAGCAGTTCTTC | CASSFNRGSHNEQFF
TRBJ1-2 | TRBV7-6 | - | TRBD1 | TGTGCCAGCAGCCGGACAGGGGGCCCTGGCTACACCTTC | CASSRTGGPGYTF